The present TCR beta chain was sequenced within a study of beta chain features in type 1 diabetes. As for the study in general: The patients were much like the healthy donors in age, gender and cell yields.

This clone was seen a few times. Sequenced material consisted of expressed TCRB transcripts (all of the isolated RNA was reverse transcribed). Sequencing used immunoSEQ multiplex PCR; TCRdb keeps in-frame clones, though not all of them. The sample yields 310,000 or so clones, 8% seen once. This TCR came from a young woman in good health. Material: central memory CD4+ T cells from blood.

CDR3 sequence (DNA): TGTGCCAGCAGCTTGGCGGAGGGCCCCATGTACGAGCAGTACTTC. This codes for CASSLAEGPMYEQYF. The chain is built from TRBV7-2 and TRBJ2-7; maybe TRBD2 (6 bases). The CDR3 length is 15 residues. The V and J ends lost 3 bases and 4 bases respectively, with 16 bases between them. The germline V gene has CDR1 SGHTA and CDR2 FQGNSA.